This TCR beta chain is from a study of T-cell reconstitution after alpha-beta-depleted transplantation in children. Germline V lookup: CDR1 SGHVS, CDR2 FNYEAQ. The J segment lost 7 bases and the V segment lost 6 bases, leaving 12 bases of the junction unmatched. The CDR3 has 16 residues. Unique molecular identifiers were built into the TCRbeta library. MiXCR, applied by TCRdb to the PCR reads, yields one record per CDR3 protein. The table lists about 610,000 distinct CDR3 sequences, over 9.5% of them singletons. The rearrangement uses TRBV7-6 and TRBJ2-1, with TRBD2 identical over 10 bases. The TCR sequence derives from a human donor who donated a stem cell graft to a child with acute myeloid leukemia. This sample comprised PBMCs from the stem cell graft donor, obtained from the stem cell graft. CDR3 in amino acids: CASRRFGTSVGNEQFF. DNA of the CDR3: TGTGCCAGCAGGAGGTTCGGGACTAGCGTGGGGAATGAGCAGTTCTTC. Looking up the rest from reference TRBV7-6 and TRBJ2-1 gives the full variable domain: GAGVSQSPRYKVTKRGQDVALRCDPISGHVSLYWYRQALGQGPEFLTYFNYEAQQDKSGLPNDRFSAERPEGSISTLTIQRTEQRDSAMYRCASRRFGTSVGNEQFFGPGTRLTVL.